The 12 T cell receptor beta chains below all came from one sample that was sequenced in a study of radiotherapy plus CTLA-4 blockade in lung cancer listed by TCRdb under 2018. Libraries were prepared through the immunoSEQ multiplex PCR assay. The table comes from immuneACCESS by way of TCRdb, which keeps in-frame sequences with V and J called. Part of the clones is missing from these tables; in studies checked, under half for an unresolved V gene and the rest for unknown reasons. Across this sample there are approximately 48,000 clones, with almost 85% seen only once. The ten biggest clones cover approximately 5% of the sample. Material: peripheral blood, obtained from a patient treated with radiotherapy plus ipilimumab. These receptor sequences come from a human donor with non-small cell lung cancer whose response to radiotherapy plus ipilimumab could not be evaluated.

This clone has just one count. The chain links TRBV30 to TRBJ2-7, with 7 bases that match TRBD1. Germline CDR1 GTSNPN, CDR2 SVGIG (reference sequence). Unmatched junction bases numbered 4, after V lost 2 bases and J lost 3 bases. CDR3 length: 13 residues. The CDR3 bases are TGTGCCTGGAGTATCGGGACAGTCTACGAGCAGTACTTC. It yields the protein CAWSIGTVYEQYF. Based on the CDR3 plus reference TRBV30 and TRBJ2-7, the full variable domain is SQTIHQWPATLVQPVGSPLSLECTVEGTSNPNLYWYRQAAGRGLQLLFYSVGIGQISSEVPQNLSASRPQDRQFILSSKKLLLSDSGFYLCAWSIGTVYEQYFGPGTRLTVT.

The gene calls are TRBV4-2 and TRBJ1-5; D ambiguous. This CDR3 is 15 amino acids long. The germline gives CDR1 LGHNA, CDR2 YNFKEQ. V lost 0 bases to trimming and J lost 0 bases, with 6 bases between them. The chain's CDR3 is CASSQDWPSNQPQHF. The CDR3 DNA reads TGTGCCAGCAGCCAAGATTGGCCTAGCAATCAGCCCCAGCATTTT.

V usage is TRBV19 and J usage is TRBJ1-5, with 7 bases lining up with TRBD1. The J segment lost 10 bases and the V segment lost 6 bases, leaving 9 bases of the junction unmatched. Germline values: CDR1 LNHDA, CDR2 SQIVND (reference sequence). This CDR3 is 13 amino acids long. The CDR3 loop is CASSEGQLQPQHF. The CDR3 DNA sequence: TGTGCCAGTAGCGAGGGACAGTTACAACCCCAGCATTTT.

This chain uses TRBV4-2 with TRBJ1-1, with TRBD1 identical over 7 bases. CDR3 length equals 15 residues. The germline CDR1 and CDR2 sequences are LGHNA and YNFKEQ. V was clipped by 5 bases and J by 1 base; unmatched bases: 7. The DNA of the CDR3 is TGTGCCAGCAGCTGGAGACAGGGTGAGAACACTGAAGCTTTCTTT. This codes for CASSWRQGENTEAFF.

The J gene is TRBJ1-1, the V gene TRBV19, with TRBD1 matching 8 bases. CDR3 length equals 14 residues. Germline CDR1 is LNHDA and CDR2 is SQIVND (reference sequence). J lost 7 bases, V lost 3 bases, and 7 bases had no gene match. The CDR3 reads CASSIQTGTGEAFF. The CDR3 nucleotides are TGTGCCAGTAGTATTCAAACCGGGACAGGTGAAGCTTTCTTT.

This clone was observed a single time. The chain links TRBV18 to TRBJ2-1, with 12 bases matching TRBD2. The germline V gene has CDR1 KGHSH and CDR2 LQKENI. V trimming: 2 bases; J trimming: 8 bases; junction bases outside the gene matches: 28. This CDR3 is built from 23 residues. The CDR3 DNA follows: TGTGCCAGCTCACCAGCGCTGGAGACTAGCGGGAGTTTTCACGGGGAGGAAGGCGATGAGCAGTTCTTC. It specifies CASSPALETSGSFHGEEGDEQFF.

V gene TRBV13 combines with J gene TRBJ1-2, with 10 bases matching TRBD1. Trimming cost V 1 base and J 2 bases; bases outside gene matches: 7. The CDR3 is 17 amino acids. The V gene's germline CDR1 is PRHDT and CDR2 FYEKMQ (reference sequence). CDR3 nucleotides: TGTGCCAGCAGCTTAGTACGACAGGGGGCCTCAAACTATGGCTACACCTTC. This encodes CASSLVRQGASNYGYTF.

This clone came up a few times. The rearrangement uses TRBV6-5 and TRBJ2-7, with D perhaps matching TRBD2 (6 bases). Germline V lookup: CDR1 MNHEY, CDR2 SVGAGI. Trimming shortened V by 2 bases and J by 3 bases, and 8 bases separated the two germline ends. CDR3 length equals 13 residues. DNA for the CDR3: TGTGCCAGCAGTTACGCGGGACTCTACGAGCAGTACTTC. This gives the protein CASSYAGLYEQYF.

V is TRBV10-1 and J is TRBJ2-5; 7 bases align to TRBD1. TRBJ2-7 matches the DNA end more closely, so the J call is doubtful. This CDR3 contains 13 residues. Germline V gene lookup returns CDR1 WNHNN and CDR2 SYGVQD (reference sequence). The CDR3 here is CASSETGIHEQYF. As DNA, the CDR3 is TGCGCCAGCAGCGAGACAGGGATCCACGAGCAGTACTTC.

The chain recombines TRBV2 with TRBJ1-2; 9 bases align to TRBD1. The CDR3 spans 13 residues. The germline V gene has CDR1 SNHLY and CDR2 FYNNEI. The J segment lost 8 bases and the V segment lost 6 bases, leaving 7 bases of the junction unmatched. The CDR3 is CASRDRGLGGYTF. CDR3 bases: TGTGCCAGCAGGGACAGGGGATTGGGCGGCTACACCTTC.

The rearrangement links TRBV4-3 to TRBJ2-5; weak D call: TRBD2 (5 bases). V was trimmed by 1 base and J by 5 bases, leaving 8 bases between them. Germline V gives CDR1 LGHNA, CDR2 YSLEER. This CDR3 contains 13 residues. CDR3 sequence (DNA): TGCGCCAGCAGCCAAGGACTATGGGAGACCCAGTACTTC. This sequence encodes CASSQGLWETQYF.

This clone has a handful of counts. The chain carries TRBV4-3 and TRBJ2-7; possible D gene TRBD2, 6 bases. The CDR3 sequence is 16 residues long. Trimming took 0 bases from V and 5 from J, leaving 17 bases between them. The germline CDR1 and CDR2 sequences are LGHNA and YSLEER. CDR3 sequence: CASSQERDWEEDEQYF. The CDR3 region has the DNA TGCGCCAGCAGCCAAGAACGGGATTGGGAGGAGGACGAGCAGTACTTC.